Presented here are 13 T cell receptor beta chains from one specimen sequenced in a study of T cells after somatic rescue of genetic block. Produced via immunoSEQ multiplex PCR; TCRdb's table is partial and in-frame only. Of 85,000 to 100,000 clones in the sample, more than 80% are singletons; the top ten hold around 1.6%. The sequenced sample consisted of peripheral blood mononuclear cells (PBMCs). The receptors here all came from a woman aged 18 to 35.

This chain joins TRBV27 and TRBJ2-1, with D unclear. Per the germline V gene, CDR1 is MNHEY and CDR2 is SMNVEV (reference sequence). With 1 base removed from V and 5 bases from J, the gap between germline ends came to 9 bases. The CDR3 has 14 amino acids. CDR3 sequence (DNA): TGTGCCAGCAGTTTATTGCGGACCGACAATGAGCAGTTCTTC. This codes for CASSLLRTDNEQFF.

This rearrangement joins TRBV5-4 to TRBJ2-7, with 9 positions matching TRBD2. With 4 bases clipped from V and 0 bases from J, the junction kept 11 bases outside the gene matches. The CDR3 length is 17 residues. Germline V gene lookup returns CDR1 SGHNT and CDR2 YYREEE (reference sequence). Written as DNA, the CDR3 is TGTGCCAGCAGCAGTAGCTTAGCGGGAGTCGTCTCCTACGAGCAGTACTTC. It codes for CASSSSLAGVVSYEQYF.

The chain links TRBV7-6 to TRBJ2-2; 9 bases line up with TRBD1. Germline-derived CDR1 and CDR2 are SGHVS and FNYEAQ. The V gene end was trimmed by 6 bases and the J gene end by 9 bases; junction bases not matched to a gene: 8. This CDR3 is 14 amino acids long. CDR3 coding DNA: TGTGCCAGCAGACCCACAGGGGGCGATCGGGAGCTGTTTTTT. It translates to CASRPTGGDRELFF. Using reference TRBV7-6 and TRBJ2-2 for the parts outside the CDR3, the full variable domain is GAGVSQSPRYKVTKRGQDVALRCDPISGHVSLYWYRQALGQGPEFLTYFNYEAQQDKSGLPNDRFSAERPEGSISTLTIQRTEQRDSAMYRCASRPTGGDRELFFGEGSRLTVL.

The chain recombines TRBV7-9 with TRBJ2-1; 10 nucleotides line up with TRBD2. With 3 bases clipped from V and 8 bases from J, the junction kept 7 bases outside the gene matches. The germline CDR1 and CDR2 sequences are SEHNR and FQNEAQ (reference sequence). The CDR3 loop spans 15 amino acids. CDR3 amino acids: CASSFKREGIDEQFF. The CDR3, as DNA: TGTGCCAGCAGCTTTAAGCGGGAGGGGATAGATGAGCAGTTCTTC.

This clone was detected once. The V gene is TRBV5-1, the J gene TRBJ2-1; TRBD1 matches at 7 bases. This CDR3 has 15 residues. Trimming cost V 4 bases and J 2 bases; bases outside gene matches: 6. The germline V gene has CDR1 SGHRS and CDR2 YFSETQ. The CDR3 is CASSPQGTAYNEQFF. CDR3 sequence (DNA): TGCGCCAGCAGCCCGCAGGGGACAGCCTACAATGAGCAGTTCTTC.

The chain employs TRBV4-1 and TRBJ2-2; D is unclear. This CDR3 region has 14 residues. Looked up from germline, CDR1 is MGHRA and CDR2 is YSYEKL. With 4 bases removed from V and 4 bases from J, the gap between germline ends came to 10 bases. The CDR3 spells CASSRLPSTGELFF. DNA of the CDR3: TGCGCCAGCAGCCGGCTCCCGAGCACCGGGGAGCTGTTTTTT.

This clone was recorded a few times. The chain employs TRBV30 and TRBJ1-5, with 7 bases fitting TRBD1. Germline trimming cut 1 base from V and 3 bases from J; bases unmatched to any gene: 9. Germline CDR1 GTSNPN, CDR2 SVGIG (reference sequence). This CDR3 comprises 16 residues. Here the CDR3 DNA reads TGTGCCTGGAGTGAGAACGGACAGGTCTACAATCAGCCCCAGCATTTT. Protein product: CAWSENGQVYNQPQHF.

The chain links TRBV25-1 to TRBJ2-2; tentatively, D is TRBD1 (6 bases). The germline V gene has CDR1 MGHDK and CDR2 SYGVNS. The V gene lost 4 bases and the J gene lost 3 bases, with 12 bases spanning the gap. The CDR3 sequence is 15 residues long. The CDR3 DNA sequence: TGTGCCAGCAGTGCCTCGACAGGAGACACCGGGGAGCTGTTTTTT. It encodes CASSASTGDTGELFF.

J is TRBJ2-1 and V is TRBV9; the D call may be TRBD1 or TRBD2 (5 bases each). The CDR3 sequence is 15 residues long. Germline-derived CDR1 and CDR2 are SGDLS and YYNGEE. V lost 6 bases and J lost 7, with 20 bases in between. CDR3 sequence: CASTSSGLSENEQFF. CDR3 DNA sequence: TGTGCCAGCACAAGCTCGGGGCTATCTGAAAATGAGCAGTTCTTC.

Here the CDR3 reads CASSVESSGIGELFF. CDR3 nucleotides: TGTGCCAGCAGCGTAGAGAGTAGCGGGATCGGGGAGCTGTTTTTT. This chain links TRBV9 with TRBJ2-2; 8 bases map to TRBD2. Trimming removed 0 bases from V and 7 bases from J; junction bases left unmatched: 5. This CDR3 is 15 amino acids long. The germline V gene has CDR1 SGDLS and CDR2 YYNGEE.

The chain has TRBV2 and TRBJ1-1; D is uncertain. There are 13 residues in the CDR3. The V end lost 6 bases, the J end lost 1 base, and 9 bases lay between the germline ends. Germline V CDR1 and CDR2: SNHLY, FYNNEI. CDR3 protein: CASRATENTEAFF. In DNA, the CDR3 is TGTGCCAGCAGAGCAACAGAGAACACTGAAGCTTTCTTT. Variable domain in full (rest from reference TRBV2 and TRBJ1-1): EPEVTQTPSHQVTQMGQEVILRCVPISNHLYFYWYRQILGQKVEFLVSFYNNEISEKSEIFDDQFSVERPDGSNFTLKIRSTKLEDSAMYFCASRATENTEAFFGQGTRLTVV.

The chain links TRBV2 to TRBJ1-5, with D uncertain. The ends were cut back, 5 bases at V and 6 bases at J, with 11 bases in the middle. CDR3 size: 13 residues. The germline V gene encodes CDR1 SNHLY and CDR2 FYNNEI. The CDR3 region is CASSIETFQPQHF. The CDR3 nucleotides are TGTGCCAGCAGTATCGAAACCTTTCAGCCCCAGCATTTT.

CDR3 sequence reads: CASSPGTSGRAFGTDTQYF. The CDR3 DNA reads as TGTGCCAGCTCACCAGGGACTAGCGGGAGGGCCTTCGGCACAGATACGCAGTATTTT. V gene TRBV18 combines with J gene TRBJ2-3; 16 nucleotides agree with TRBD2. The CDR3 covers 19 residues. J was trimmed by 1 base and V by 2 bases; bases with no gene match: 6. Germline loops: CDR1 KGHSH, CDR2 LQKENI.